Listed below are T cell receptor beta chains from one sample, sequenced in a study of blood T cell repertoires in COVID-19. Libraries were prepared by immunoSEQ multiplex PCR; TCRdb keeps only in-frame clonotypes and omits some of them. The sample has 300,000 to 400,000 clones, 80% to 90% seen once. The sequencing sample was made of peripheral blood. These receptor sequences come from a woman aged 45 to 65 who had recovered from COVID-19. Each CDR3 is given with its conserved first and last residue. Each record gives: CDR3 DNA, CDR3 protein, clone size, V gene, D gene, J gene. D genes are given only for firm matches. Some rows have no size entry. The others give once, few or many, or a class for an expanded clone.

CDR3nt: TGCGCCAGCAGTCAATCTCGGAGACGGGAGTACTTC
CDR3aa: CASSQSRRREYF
abundance: -
v_gene: TRBV23-1
d_gene: -
j_gene: TRBJ2-7

CDR3nt: TGTGCCAGCAGCGTAGGATCTAGCGGGCACGAGCAGTACTTC
CDR3aa: CASSVGSSGHEQYF
abundance: -
v_gene: TRBV9
d_gene: TRBD2
j_gene: TRBJ2-7

CDR3nt: TGTGCCAGCAGCGTAAGCAGGACAAACACCGGGGAGCTGTTTTTT
CDR3aa: CASSVSRTNTGELFF
abundance: -
v_gene: TRBV9
d_gene: -
j_gene: TRBJ2-2

CDR3nt: TGTGCCAGCAGCTTACTATCTAATTCACCCCTCCACTTT
CDR3aa: CASSLLSNSPLHF
abundance: -
v_gene: TRBV7-9
d_gene: -
j_gene: TRBJ1-6

CDR3nt: TGTGCCAGCAGTCCCGGGAACGGGATCTACTACAATGAGCAGTTCTTC
CDR3aa: CASSPGNGIYYNEQFF
abundance: -
v_gene: TRBV5-4
d_gene: -
j_gene: TRBJ2-1

CDR3nt: TGTGCCAGCAGCGGCACTCCCGGGACAGGGGGTCTTCTGAATTCGGGAGAGACCCAGTACTTC
CDR3aa: CASSGTPGTGGLLNSGETQYF
abundance: once
v_gene: TRBV13
d_gene: TRBD1
j_gene: TRBJ2-5

CDR3nt: TGTGCCAGCAGACCGCAGGGAGGAAACTATGGCTACACCTTC
CDR3aa: CASRPQGGNYGYTF
abundance: once
v_gene: TRBV6-5
d_gene: -
j_gene: TRBJ1-2

CDR3nt: TGTGCCAGCAGCGGAGGGACAGGGGTTCAGCCCCAGCATTTT
CDR3aa: CASSGGTGVQPQHF
abundance: -
v_gene: TRBV9
d_gene: TRBD1
j_gene: TRBJ1-5

CDR3nt: TGTGCCAGCAGGCTAGCGGGGGCAAGCACAGATACGCAGTATTTT
CDR3aa: CASRLAGASTDTQYF
abundance: -
v_gene: TRBV6-5
d_gene: TRBD2
j_gene: TRBJ2-3

CDR3nt: TGTGCCAGTAGTATACGAGGGTACAATGAGCAGTTCTTC
CDR3aa: CASSIRGYNEQFF
abundance: -
v_gene: TRBV19
d_gene: -
j_gene: TRBJ2-1

CDR3nt: TGTGCCAGCAGCGTAGCTCCCCCTACTACCCGGGGTGAGCAGTTCTTC
CDR3aa: CASSVAPPTTRGEQFF
abundance: -
v_gene: TRBV9
d_gene: -
j_gene: TRBJ2-1

CDR3nt: TGTGCCAGCAGTCCCCGCCGACTAGCGGACTACAATGAGCAGTTCTTC
CDR3aa: CASSPRRLADYNEQFF
abundance: -
v_gene: TRBV6-4
d_gene: TRBD2
j_gene: TRBJ2-1

CDR3nt: TGCGCCAGCAGCTTGGATGGTGAGAATGAAAAACTGTTTTTT
CDR3aa: CASSLDGENEKLFF
abundance: -
v_gene: TRBV5-1
d_gene: -
j_gene: TRBJ1-4

CDR3nt: TGTGCCAGCAGCCAGACAGGGATCCCCGGGGAGCTGTTTTTT
CDR3aa: CASSQTGIPGELFF
abundance: -
v_gene: TRBV6-5
d_gene: TRBD1
j_gene: TRBJ2-2

CDR3nt: TGTGCCAGCGGAGTCGGAACTAATCAGCCCCAGCATTTT
CDR3aa: CASGVGTNQPQHF
abundance: -
v_gene: TRBV2
d_gene: -
j_gene: TRBJ1-5

CDR3nt: TGTGCCAGTAGTATACTGGACATTAGCAATCAGCCCCAGCATTTT
CDR3aa: CASSILDISNQPQHF
abundance: -
v_gene: TRBV19
d_gene: -
j_gene: TRBJ1-5

CDR3nt: TGTGCCAGCAGACTATCCCCTCTCGGCCAGGGGGCAAACACCGGGGAGCTGTTTTTT
CDR3aa: CASRLSPLGQGANTGELFF
abundance: -
v_gene: TRBV7-9
d_gene: TRBD1
j_gene: TRBJ2-2

CDR3nt: TGTGCCAGCAGCAACCGGGACAGTCCCTACGAGCAGTACTTC
CDR3aa: CASSNRDSPYEQYF
abundance: -
v_gene: TRBV6-5
d_gene: TRBD1
j_gene: TRBJ2-7

CDR3nt: TGTGCCAGCTCGGTACAGGTGGCAGATACGCAGTATTTT
CDR3aa: CASSVQVADTQYF
abundance: -
v_gene: TRBV18
d_gene: -
j_gene: TRBJ2-3

CDR3nt: TGTGCCAGCAGTTTAATCGAGCAGTACTTC
CDR3aa: CASSLIEQYF
abundance: -
v_gene: TRBV2
d_gene: -
j_gene: TRBJ2-7

CDR3nt: TGTGCCAGTAGTATTGGGCTTTCAGCCAAAAACATTCAGTACTTC
CDR3aa: CASSIGLSAKNIQYF
abundance: -
v_gene: TRBV19
d_gene: -
j_gene: TRBJ2-4

CDR3nt: TGTGCCAGCAGCCGAGGACTAGCGGGGGCTCGGGGCAATGAGCAGTTCTTC
CDR3aa: CASSRGLAGARGNEQFF
abundance: -
v_gene: TRBV11-3
d_gene: TRBD2
j_gene: TRBJ2-1

CDR3nt: TGCGCCAGCAGCCAAGACGTCTCTGGGGCCAACGTCCTGACTTTC
CDR3aa: CASSQDVSGANVLTF
abundance: -
v_gene: TRBV4-3
d_gene: -
j_gene: TRBJ2-6

CDR3nt: TGTGCCAGCAGTCGAACAGGATTAGATACGCAGTATTTT
CDR3aa: CASSRTGLDTQYF
abundance: -
v_gene: TRBV12-3/TRBV12-4
d_gene: -
j_gene: TRBJ2-3

CDR3nt: TGCGCCAGCAGAGAGGGGGCTGGTGGGGCCAACGTCCTGACTTTC
CDR3aa: CASREGAGGANVLTF
abundance: -
v_gene: TRBV5-1
d_gene: TRBD1
j_gene: TRBJ2-6

CDR3nt: TGTGCCAGCAGTCAGCGACAGGGGGCGGTTAATCAGCCCCAGCATTTT
CDR3aa: CASSQRQGAVNQPQHF
abundance: -
v_gene: TRBV28
d_gene: TRBD1
j_gene: TRBJ1-5

CDR3nt: TGTGCCAGCAGTGCCCGAGGGGCGGGAGGAACCTACGAGCAGTACTTC
CDR3aa: CASSARGAGGTYEQYF
abundance: -
v_gene: TRBV6-1
d_gene: TRBD2
j_gene: TRBJ2-7

CDR3nt: TGCGCCAGCAGCTTGGGACAGGGGAGTCAGCCCCAGCATTTT
CDR3aa: CASSLGQGSQPQHF
abundance: once
v_gene: TRBV5-1
d_gene: TRBD1
j_gene: TRBJ1-5

CDR3nt: TGTGCCAGCAGTTTATCCCAGAGGACATTTTCCGGGGGCTACACCTTC
CDR3aa: CASSLSQRTFSGGYTF
abundance: -
v_gene: TRBV28
d_gene: -
j_gene: TRBJ1-2

CDR3nt: TGCGCCAGCAGCCAAAAACGGAGGGACGCCCAGTACTTC
CDR3aa: CASSQKRRDAQYF
abundance: -
v_gene: TRBV4-3
d_gene: -
j_gene: TRBJ2-5

CDR3nt: TGTGCCTGGAGCTCTCTTACTGGAAACACCATATATTTT
CDR3aa: CAWSSLTGNTIYF
abundance: -
v_gene: TRBV30
d_gene: -
j_gene: TRBJ1-3

CDR3nt: TGTGCCAGCAGAAAATCAGGGATCCCTGAAGCTTTCTTT
CDR3aa: CASRKSGIPEAFF
abundance: -
v_gene: TRBV28
d_gene: -
j_gene: TRBJ1-1

CDR3nt: TGTGCCTGGGACCCTCCGGGACACCGAACCTACGAGCAGTACTTC
CDR3aa: CAWDPPGHRTYEQYF
abundance: -
v_gene: TRBV30
d_gene: -
j_gene: TRBJ2-7

CDR3nt: TGTGCCAGCAGTTACTTACACAGGGAAATCTATGGCTACACCTTC
CDR3aa: CASSYLHREIYGYTF
abundance: -
v_gene: TRBV6-6
d_gene: -
j_gene: TRBJ1-2

CDR3nt: TGTGCCAGCAGTGACCGCCCGGGAGCTTTCTTT
CDR3aa: CASSDRPGAFF
abundance: -
v_gene: TRBV2
d_gene: -
j_gene: TRBJ1-1

CDR3nt: TGCGCCAGCAGCTTAATAGGACTAGCAGAAGAGACCCAGTACTTC
CDR3aa: CASSLIGLAEETQYF
abundance: once
v_gene: TRBV5-1
d_gene: TRBD2
j_gene: TRBJ2-5

CDR3nt: TGCGCCAGCAGTGAGAGCACATGGGCCGAAAAACTGTTTTTT
CDR3aa: CASSESTWAEKLFF
abundance: -
v_gene: TRBV10-1
d_gene: -
j_gene: TRBJ1-4

CDR3nt: TGTGCCAGCAGCCACCACAGGGGCACGAACACTGAAGCTTTCTTT
CDR3aa: CASSHHRGTNTEAFF
abundance: -
v_gene: TRBV3-1/TRBV3-2
d_gene: TRBD1
j_gene: TRBJ1-1

CDR3nt: TGTGCTAGTGGTTTGGCACCAGGGAATGAGCAGTTCTTC
CDR3aa: CASGLAPGNEQFF
abundance: -
v_gene: TRBV12-5
d_gene: -
j_gene: TRBJ2-1

CDR3nt: TGCAGTGCTAGTGTCGATGCGGTGGCTAGCGGATACAATGAGCAGTTCTTC
CDR3aa: CSASVDAVASGYNEQFF
abundance: -
v_gene: TRBV20-1
d_gene: TRBD2
j_gene: TRBJ2-1

CDR3nt: TGTGCCAGCAGTGAACTAGCGGGTCTTGATACGCAGTATTTT
CDR3aa: CASSELAGLDTQYF
abundance: -
v_gene: TRBV2
d_gene: TRBD2
j_gene: TRBJ2-3

CDR3nt: TGTGCCAGCAGCGACGACAGGGGGTATAATTCACCCCTCCACTTT
CDR3aa: CASSDDRGYNSPLHF
abundance: once
v_gene: TRBV9
d_gene: TRBD1
j_gene: TRBJ1-6

CDR3nt: TGTGCCAGCAGAATAGACACCGGGACAGGGGTCGAGCAGTACTTC
CDR3aa: CASRIDTGTGVEQYF
abundance: -
v_gene: TRBV6-5
d_gene: TRBD1
j_gene: TRBJ2-7

CDR3nt: TGTGCCACCAGCCCAGGGGGCAGCTATGGCTACACCTTC
CDR3aa: CATSPGGSYGYTF
abundance: -
v_gene: TRBV24-1
d_gene: TRBD1
j_gene: TRBJ1-2

CDR3nt: TGTGCCAGCAGCCTTTCCGGGACACAAGGAAATGAAAAACTGTTTTTT
CDR3aa: CASSLSGTQGNEKLFF
abundance: once
v_gene: TRBV7-9
d_gene: -
j_gene: TRBJ1-4

CDR3nt: TGTGCCAGCAGCTCCCTTTCGGGGAATGAAAAACTGTTTTTT
CDR3aa: CASSSLSGNEKLFF
abundance: -
v_gene: TRBV7-2
d_gene: -
j_gene: TRBJ1-4

CDR3nt: TGCGCCAGCACCCCTACTGGGGCTACTAACTATGGCTACACCTTC
CDR3aa: CASTPTGATNYGYTF
abundance: -
v_gene: TRBV5-1
d_gene: -
j_gene: TRBJ1-2

CDR3nt: TGTGCCAGTAGTATCACTCAAAGTATCAGGGCAGATACGCAGTATTTT
CDR3aa: CASSITQSIRADTQYF
abundance: -
v_gene: TRBV19
d_gene: -
j_gene: TRBJ2-3

CDR3nt: TGTGCCAGCAGCTCGGGACAGGGAATTAGCGAGCAGTACTTC
CDR3aa: CASSSGQGISEQYF
abundance: -
v_gene: TRBV7-2
d_gene: TRBD1
j_gene: TRBJ2-7

CDR3nt: TGTGCCAGCAGTCGACTAGCGGGAGGTCAAGAGACCCAGTACTTC
CDR3aa: CASSRLAGGQETQYF
abundance: -
v_gene: TRBV2
d_gene: TRBD2
j_gene: TRBJ2-5

CDR3nt: TGTGCCAGCAGCCCGGGACTAGCGGGAGGGGAGGATACGCAGTATTTT
CDR3aa: CASSPGLAGGEDTQYF
abundance: -
v_gene: TRBV3-1/TRBV3-2
d_gene: TRBD2
j_gene: TRBJ2-3

CDR3nt: TGCAGCGTTGATTTCGACAGCTCGAACACTGAAGCTTTCTTT
CDR3aa: CSVDFDSSNTEAFF
abundance: -
v_gene: TRBV29-1
d_gene: -
j_gene: TRBJ1-1

CDR3nt: TGTGCCAGCAGCCAAGATCGGAGGACGGACACTGAAGCTTTCTTT
CDR3aa: CASSQDRRTDTEAFF
abundance: -
v_gene: TRBV3-1/TRBV3-2
d_gene: -
j_gene: TRBJ1-1

CDR3nt: TGTGCCAGCAGCCAAGAACGTGACGGACAGTTATCCTACGAGCAGTACTTC
CDR3aa: CASSQERDGQLSYEQYF
abundance: once
v_gene: TRBV3-1/TRBV3-2
d_gene: -
j_gene: TRBJ2-7